This T cell receptor beta chain was captured by sequencing in a study of T cells in Graves' hyperthyroidism and ophthalmopathy. V lost 0 bases and J 2 bases, leaving 13 bases between the germline ends. This CDR3 has 16 residues. Germline lookup yields CDR1 DFQATT and CDR2 SNEGSKA (reference sequence). Study-wide points: Blood shared most expanded thyroid clonotypes above 0.001.

This clonotype came up many times. Its cognate antigen is unknown. Regions amplified from RNA transcripts were the TCR beta CDR3 regions. TCR CDR3 regions were first amplified by RT-PCR with HTBI primers. MiXCR was run by TCRdb on the multiplex PCR reads, yielding one entry per CDR3 protein. The table shows 350,000 to 400,000 distinct CDR3 sequences, with about 18% occurring only once. Sequencing was done on a sample of blood. The rearrangement uses TRBV20-1 and TRBJ2-2, with D unclear. The receptor was derived from a woman aged 18-29 years with Graves' hyperthyroidism. This CDR3 reads CSARDDRLPNTGELFF. DNA for the CDR3: TGCAGTGCTAGAGACGACCGTTTGCCTAACACCGGGGAGCTGTTTTTT.